The T cell receptor (beta chain) described here comes from a study of T cells in Graves' hyperthyroidism and ophthalmopathy. This clonotype was seen repeatedly, ten times or more. Trimming removed 8 bases from V and 1 base from J, with 32 bases in between. In germline, CDR1 is MNHNS, CDR2 SASEGT. CDR3 length: 20 amino acids. Researchers amplified the TCR beta CDR3 regions from RNA transcripts. First-round RT-PCR of the TCR CDR3 relied on the HTBI primer set. TCRdb fed the multiplex PCR reads into MiXCR, producing one record per CDR3 protein. The table has around 600,000 distinct CDR3 sequences, 13% to 15% seen once; the top ten hold less than 9%.

The sequencing sample was made of blood. This chain joins TRBV6-1 and TRBJ1-2, with a possible D match to TRBD1 (6 bases). The TCR was taken from a woman aged 18-30 years with Graves' ophthalmopathy. The CDR3 coding sequence is TGTGCCAGCTCCAATCCGGTGTCCGCCGGACAGCTTAAAGTTAACTATGGCTACACCTTC. Translated, it gives CASSNPVSAGQLKVNYGYTF.